A single sample gave rise to the 26 T cell receptor beta chains below, sequenced in a study of control samples from healthy donors and cancer patients. The protocol was immunoSEQ multiplex PCR, while the TCRdb copy is restricted to in-frame clones and leaves out a portion. The data hold about 140,000 clones, with 94% observed a single time. Sequenced: blood. The source of these receptors is a man in his forties in good health.

J is TRBJ2-5 and V is TRBV4-2, with a weak D call TRBD2 (7 bases). V lost 0 bases and J 4 bases, leaving 12 bases between the germline ends. The CDR3 spans 15 residues. Germline V gene data show CDR1 as LGHNA and CDR2 as YNFKEQ. CDR3 region: CASSQDGGAGETQYF. CDR3 in DNA: TGTGCCAGCAGCCAAGATGGGGGGGCCGGAGAGACCCAGTACTTC.

The J gene is TRBJ2-5, the V gene TRBV20-1; TRBD1 matches 7 bases. The V segment lost 3 bases and the J segment 2 bases; nucleotides outside the gene matches: 12. The CDR3 is made up of 16 amino acids. Germline V gives CDR1 DFQATT, CDR2 SNEGSKA (reference sequence). The CDR3 region has the DNA TGCAGTGCTAGTAGATGGACAGGCGGTGAACAAGAGACCCAGTACTTC. This sequence encodes CSASRWTGGEQETQYF.

The chain recombines TRBV5-6 with TRBJ2-3; D call uncertain. Germline CDR1 reads SGHDT; CDR2 reads YYEEEE. The CDR3 has 14 residues. V lost 4 bases and J 2 bases, leaving 11 bases between the germline ends. The CDR3 coding sequence is TGTGCCAGCAGCCTACACACTCCCACAGATACGCAGTATTTT. It encodes CASSLHTPTDTQYF. Full variable domain (remainder filled in from reference TRBV5-6 and TRBJ2-3): DAGVTQSPTHLIKTRGQQVTLRCSPKSGHDTVSWYQQALGQGPQFIFQYYEEEERQRGNFPDRFSGHQFPNYSSELNVNALLLGDSALYLCASSLHTPTDTQYFGPGTRLTVL.

The V call is TRBV30, the J call TRBJ2-2; D is undetermined. The CDR3 sequence is 13 residues long. The ends were cut back, 0 bases at V and 3 bases at J, with 5 bases in the middle. Germline V gene data show CDR1 as GTSNPN and CDR2 as SVGIG (reference sequence). DNA of the CDR3: TGTGCCTGGAGTGTACAATACACCGGGGAGCTGTTTTTT. Protein: CAWSVQYTGELFF.

The V gene is TRBV2, the J gene TRBJ2-2; 7 positions match TRBD1. The CDR3 spans 14 residues. The germline V gene has CDR1 SNHLY and CDR2 FYNNEI. Germline trimming cut 5 bases from V and 4 bases from J; bases unmatched to any gene: 4. DNA for the CDR3: TGTGCCAGCAGTTTAGGGGGCGGCACCGGGGAGCTGTTTTTT. As protein: CASSLGGGTGELFF.

The chain links TRBV5-4 to TRBJ2-7, with D perhaps matching TRBD2 (6 bases). From germline, CDR1 is SGHNT and CDR2 YYREEE (reference sequence). The CDR3 is 13 residues long. V was clipped by 3 bases and J by 6 bases, with 13 bases between them. In nucleotides, the CDR3 is TGTGCCAGCAGCTCTTTTGTGGAGGGCGAGCAGTACTTC. This translates into CASSSFVEGEQYF.

CDR3 sequence reads: CASSWPRDRGEQETQYF. The CDR3 DNA reads TGTGCCAGCAGCTGGCCCCGGGACAGGGGGGAACAAGAGACCCAGTACTTC. This chain uses TRBV7-9 with TRBJ2-5; 11 nucleotides align to TRBD1. V trimming: 4 bases; J trimming: 2 bases; junction bases outside the gene matches: 9. CDR1 is SEHNR, CDR2 FQNEAQ, per germline (reference sequence). The CDR3 covers 17 residues.

The chain couples TRBV6-6 to TRBJ1-5; D not certain. V gave up 7 bases and J gave up 4 bases, with 11 bases separating them. The germline V gene encodes CDR1 MNHNY and CDR2 SVGAGI (reference sequence). The CDR3 is made up of 13 amino acids. The CDR3 region is CASILGGNQPQHF. CDR3 DNA sequence: TGTGCCAGCATCCTGGGCGGGAATCAGCCCCAGCATTTT.

The count of this clone is one. The chain is built from TRBV6-1 and TRBJ2-3; unclear D gene. Germline V gene sequence: CDR1 MNHNS, CDR2 SASEGT. The CDR3 has 16 residues. Deletions cut 1 base from V and 0 bases from J, with 11 bases between. The DNA of the CDR3 is TGTGCCAGCAGTGAAGGCAGTGTTTTTAGCACAGATACGCAGTATTTT. Translation gives CASSEGSVFSTDTQYF.

V usage is TRBV10-1 and J usage is TRBJ2-1; TRBD2 matches at 15 bases. The J segment lost 9 bases and the V segment lost 5 bases, leaving 8 bases of the junction unmatched. This CDR3 is built from 16 residues. Germline V CDR1 and CDR2: WNHNN, SYGVQD (reference sequence). The CDR3 DNA sequence: TGCGCCAGCAGTTCCGGGACTAGCGGGAGGACTAGTGAGCAGTTCTTC. Translated: CASSSGTSGRTSEQFF.

The V and J genes are TRBV18 and TRBJ2-7, with TRBD1 matching 7 bases. This CDR3 spans 15 amino acids. Germline V CDR1 and CDR2: KGHSH, LQKENI. J lost 6 bases, V lost 5 bases, and 13 bases had no gene match. CDR3 bases: TGTGCCAGCTCATCCTCATCCGGGACAGTCGTCGAGCAGTACTTC. This gives the protein CASSSSSGTVVEQYF.

This chain joins TRBV29-1 and TRBJ1-1; the D gene is possibly TRBD1 (5 bases). Between the trimmed V and J ends, which lost 6 bases and 0 bases, there was a span of 11 bases. From germline, CDR1 is SQVTM and CDR2 ANQGSEA. The CDR3 consists of 13 residues. The CDR3 loop is CSVQGRMNTEAFF. CDR3 nucleotides: TGCAGCGTCCAGGGACGGATGAACACTGAAGCTTTCTTT. The full variable domain, with the rest looked up from reference TRBV29-1 and TRBJ1-1, is SAVISQKPSRDICQRGTSLTIQCQVDSQVTMMFWYRQQPGQSLTLIATANQGSEATYESGFVIDKFPISRPNLTFSTLTVSNMSPEDSSIYLCSVQGRMNTEAFFGQGTRLTVV.

The rearrangement uses TRBV29-1 and TRBJ2-7; the D is unclear. The V and J ends lost 3 bases and 0 bases respectively, with 6 bases between them. Looked up from germline, CDR1 is SQVTM and CDR2 is ANQGSEA. CDR3 length: 12 residues. The CDR3 loop reads CSVETGSYEQYF. The CDR3 DNA reads TGCAGCGTTGAGACTGGCTCCTACGAGCAGTACTTC.

V and J are TRBV24-1 and TRBJ1-3; D gene unclear. This CDR3 region has 14 residues. Trimming removed 8 bases from V and 2 bases from J, with 12 bases in between. Germline V gene data show CDR1 as KGHDR and CDR2 as SFDVKD. The CDR3: CATMGSGAGNTIYF. The DNA for the CDR3 is TGTGCCACCATGGGAAGTGGCGCTGGAAACACCATATATTTT.

The chain has TRBV21-1 and TRBJ1-5; the table gives TRBD1 as D, unverified against the DNA. TRBV21-1 is an annotated pseudogene. The CDR3 spans 14 residues. CDR3 region: CASNGTGGNQPQHF. CDR3 bases: TGTGCCAGCAACGGGACAGGGGGCAATCAGCCCCAGCATTTT.

This clone occurred once. The chain carries TRBV15 and TRBJ1-1; no definite D call. From germline, CDR1 is LNHNV and CDR2 YYDKDF (reference sequence). There are 13 residues in the CDR3. V gave up 5 bases and J gave up 4 bases, with 11 bases separating them. The CDR3 sequence is CATSSPMGTEAFF. The CDR3 nucleotides are TGTGCCACCAGCTCTCCCATGGGCACTGAAGCTTTCTTT.

This clone was found once. This chain joins TRBV19 and TRBJ1-1, with 7 positions matching TRBD1. Losses at the gene ends were 7 bases for V and 4 bases for J; bases not matched to a gene: 9. The CDR3 contains 14 residues. Germline CDR1 and CDR2: LNHDA and SQIVND (reference sequence). CDR3 DNA sequence: TGTGCCAGTAATCTATGGGACAGTGGCACTGAAGCTTTCTTT. Residues: CASNLWDSGTEAFF.

The chain couples TRBV5-4 to TRBJ1-4; possibly TRBD1 for D (6 bases). CDR1 and CDR2 from the germline V gene are SGHNT and YYREEE (reference sequence). This CDR3 region has 15 residues. Trimming took off 6 bases at V and 7 bases at J, with 19 bases between the two ends. The CDR3 loop is CASNNYGGAGEKLFF. CDR3 DNA: TGTGCCAGCAACAATTATGGGGGCGCGGGTGAAAAACTGTTTTTT.

The V and J genes are TRBV5-4 and TRBJ1-2, with D possibly TRBD1 on 6 matching bases. The germline V gene has CDR1 SGHNT and CDR2 YYREEE (reference sequence). Trimming took off 4 bases at V and 8 bases at J, with 18 bases between the two ends. The CDR3 is 14 residues long. The CDR3 protein is CASSPGHGWVGYTF. DNA of the CDR3: TGTGCCAGCAGCCCGGGACATGGCTGGGTCGGCTACACCTTC.

The chain combines TRBV7-9 with TRBJ1-5; 7 bases are a match to TRBD1. V trimming: 5 bases; J trimming: 5 bases; junction bases outside the gene matches: 6. The CDR3 is made up of 14 amino acids. Germline V gives CDR1 SEHNR, CDR2 FQNEAQ (reference sequence). Here the CDR3 reads CASSHFDRDQPQHF. The CDR3, as DNA: TGTGCCAGCAGCCATTTCGACAGGGATCAGCCCCAGCATTTT.

The chain recombines TRBV9 with TRBJ2-7; D not certain. The CDR3 sequence is 15 residues long. V was shortened by 0 bases and J by 0 bases, with 10 bases between the two germline ends. In germline, CDR1 is SGDLS, CDR2 YYNGEE. The CDR3 DNA reads TGTGCCAGCAGCGTAGGGAGAGGCATCTCCTACGAGCAGTACTTC. Protein: CASSVGRGISYEQYF. Complete variable domain (other parts from reference TRBV9 and TRBJ2-7): DSGVTQTPKHLITATGQRVTLRCSPRSGDLSVYWYQQSLDQGLQFLIQYYNGEERAKGNILERFSAQQFPDLHSELNLSSLELGDSALYFCASSVGRGISYEQYFGPGTRLTVT.

This chain uses TRBV7-8 with TRBJ1-5; D is possibly TRBD1 (5 bases). Germline V lookup: CDR1 SGHVS, CDR2 FQNEAQ. The CDR3 consists of 18 residues. V lost 2 bases, J lost 4 bases, and 21 bases lay in between. This CDR3 reads CASSLKFVGRVKNQPQHF. CDR3 nucleotide sequence: TGTGCCAGCAGCTTAAAGTTCGTTGGCAGGGTAAAAAATCAGCCCCAGCATTTT.

The chain uses TRBV2 and TRBJ2-1; D may be TRBD1 (5 bases). Germline V gene data show CDR1 as SNHLY and CDR2 as FYNNEI. CDR3 length: 13 amino acids. V was clipped by 4 bases and J by 3 bases, with 7 bases between them. The CDR3 spells CASSGQGYNEQFF. The CDR3, as DNA: TGTGCCAGCAGTGGGCAGGGCTACAATGAGCAGTTCTTC.

V is TRBV5-1 and J is TRBJ2-3; D is possibly TRBD1 or TRBD2 (5 bases each). This CDR3 is 16 amino acids long. Between the trimmed V and J ends, which lost 1 base and 0 bases, there was a span of 12 bases. Germline CDR1 reads SGHRS; CDR2 reads YFSETQ. The CDR3 loop is CASSLTGGFSTDTQYF. In DNA, the CDR3 is TGCGCCAGCAGCTTGACAGGAGGTTTTAGCACAGATACGCAGTATTTT.

The chain joins TRBV5-6 to TRBJ2-1; 8 bases match TRBD1. The trim removed 0 bases at V and 8 bases at J, leaving 10 bases unmatched. The CDR3 has 16 residues. In germline, CDR1 is SGHDT, CDR2 YYEEEE. CDR3 loop: CASSLAVRGRWYEQFF. In nucleotides, the CDR3 is TGTGCCAGCAGCTTGGCGGTCAGGGGGCGATGGTATGAGCAGTTCTTC.

The rearrangement uses TRBV5-8 and TRBJ1-1; D is unclear. The CDR3 covers 14 residues. Per germline, CDR1 SGHTS and CDR2 YDEGEE. V was cut by 4 bases and J by 4 bases, with 14 bases left in between. CDR3 sequence (DNA): TGTGCCAGCAGCGTCCGGGCTAAGTCCACTGAAGCTTTCTTT. Translating gives CASSVRAKSTEAFF. Looking up the rest from reference TRBV5-8 and TRBJ1-1 gives the full variable domain: EAGVTQSPTHLIKTRGQQATLRCSPISGHTSVYWYQQALGLGLQFLLWYDEGEERNRGNFPPRFSGRQFPNYSSELNVNALELEDSALYLCASSVRAKSTEAFFGQGTRLTVV.